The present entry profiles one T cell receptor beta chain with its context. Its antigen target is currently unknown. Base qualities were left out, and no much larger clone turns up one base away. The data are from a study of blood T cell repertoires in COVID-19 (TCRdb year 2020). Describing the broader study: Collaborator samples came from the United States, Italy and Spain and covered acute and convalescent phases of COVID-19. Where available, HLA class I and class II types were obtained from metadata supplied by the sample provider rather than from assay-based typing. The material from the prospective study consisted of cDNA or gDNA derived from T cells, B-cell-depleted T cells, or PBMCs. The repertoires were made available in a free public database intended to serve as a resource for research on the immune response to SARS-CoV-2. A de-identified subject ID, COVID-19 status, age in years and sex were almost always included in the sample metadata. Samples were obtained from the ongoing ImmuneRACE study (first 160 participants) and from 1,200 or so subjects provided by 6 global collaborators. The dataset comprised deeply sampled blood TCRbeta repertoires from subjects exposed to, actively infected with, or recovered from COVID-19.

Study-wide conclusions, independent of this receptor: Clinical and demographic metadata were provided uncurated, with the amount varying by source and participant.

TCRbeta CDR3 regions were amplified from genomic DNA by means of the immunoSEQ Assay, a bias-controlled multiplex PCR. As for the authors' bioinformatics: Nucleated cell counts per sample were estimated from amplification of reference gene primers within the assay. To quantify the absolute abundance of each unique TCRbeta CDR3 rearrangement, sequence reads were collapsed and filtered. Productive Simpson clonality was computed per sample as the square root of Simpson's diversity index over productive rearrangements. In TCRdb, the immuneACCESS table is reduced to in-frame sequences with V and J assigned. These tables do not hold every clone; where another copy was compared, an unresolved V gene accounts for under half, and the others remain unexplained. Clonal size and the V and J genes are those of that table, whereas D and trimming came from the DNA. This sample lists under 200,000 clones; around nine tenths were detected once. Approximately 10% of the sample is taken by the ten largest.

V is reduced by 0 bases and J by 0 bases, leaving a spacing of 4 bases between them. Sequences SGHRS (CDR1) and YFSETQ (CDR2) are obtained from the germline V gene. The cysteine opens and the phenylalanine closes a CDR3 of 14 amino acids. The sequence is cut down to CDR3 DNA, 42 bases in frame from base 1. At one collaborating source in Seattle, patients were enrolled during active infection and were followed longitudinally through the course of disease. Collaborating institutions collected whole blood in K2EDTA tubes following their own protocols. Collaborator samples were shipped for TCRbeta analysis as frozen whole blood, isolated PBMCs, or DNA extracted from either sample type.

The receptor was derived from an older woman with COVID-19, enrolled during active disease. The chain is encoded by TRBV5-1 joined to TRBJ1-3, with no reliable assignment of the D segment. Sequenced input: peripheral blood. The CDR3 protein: CASSLVSSGNTIYF. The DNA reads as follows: TGCGCCAGCAGCTTGGTGAGCTCTGGAAACACCATATATTTT.